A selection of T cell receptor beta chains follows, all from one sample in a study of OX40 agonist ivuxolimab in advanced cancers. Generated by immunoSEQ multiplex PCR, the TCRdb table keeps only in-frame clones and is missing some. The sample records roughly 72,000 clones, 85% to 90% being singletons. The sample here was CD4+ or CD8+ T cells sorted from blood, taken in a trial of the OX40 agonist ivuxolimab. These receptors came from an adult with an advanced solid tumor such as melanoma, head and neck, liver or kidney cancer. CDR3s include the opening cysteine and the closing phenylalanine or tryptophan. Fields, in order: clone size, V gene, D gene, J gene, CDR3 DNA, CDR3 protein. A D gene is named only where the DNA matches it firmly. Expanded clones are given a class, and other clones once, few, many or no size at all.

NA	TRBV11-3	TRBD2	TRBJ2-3	TGTGCCAGCAGCTTAGTCCTAGCGGGAGGGGGAAGTACGCAGTATTTT	CASSLVLAGGGSTQYF
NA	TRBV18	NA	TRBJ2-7	TGTGCCAGCTCATCACTCCAACGAAGCTACGAGCAGTACTTC	CASSSLQRSYEQYF
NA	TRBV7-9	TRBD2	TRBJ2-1	TGTGCCAGCAGCGTCATGGGCGGGAGATCGAATGAGCAGTTCTTC	CASSVMGGRSNEQFF
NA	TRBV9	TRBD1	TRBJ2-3	TGTGCCAGCAGCGTTCGGACAGGGGACGCGTTAGATACGCAGTATTTT	CASSVRTGDALDTQYF
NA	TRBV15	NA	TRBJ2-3	TGTGCCACCAGCAGAGATATGGCGGGAGATACGCAGTATTTT	CATSRDMAGDTQYF
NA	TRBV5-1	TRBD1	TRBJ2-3	TGCGCCAGCAGGTGGACAGGGGGCACAGATACGCAGTATTTT	CASRWTGGTDTQYF
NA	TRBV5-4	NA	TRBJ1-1	TGTGCCAGCAGCTGGGGCACTGAAGCTTTCTTT	CASSWGTEAFF
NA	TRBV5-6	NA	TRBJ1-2	TGTGCCAGCAGCCCAGGAGAGGACTATGGCTACACCTTC	CASSPGEDYGYTF
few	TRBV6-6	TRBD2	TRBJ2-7	TGTGCCACCCTGGGAGGGCTGACCTACGAGCAGTACTTC	CATLGGLTYEQYF
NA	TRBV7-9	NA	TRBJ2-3	TGTGCCAGCAGCTTAGGACAGGTGGAAGCAGATACGCAGTATTTT	CASSLGQVEADTQYF
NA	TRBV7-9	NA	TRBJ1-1	TGTGCCAGCAGCTTAGCGGGGGAAACTGAAGCTTTCTTT	CASSLAGETEAFF
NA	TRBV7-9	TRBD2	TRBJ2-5	TGTGCCAGCAGCTTAGGGCTAGCGGATCTCTTGTACCAAGAGACCCAGTACTTC	CASSLGLADLLYQETQYF
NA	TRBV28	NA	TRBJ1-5	TGTGCCAGCAGTCCCGTGGGGCTTCTGGAGCCCCAGCATTTT	CASSPVGLLEPQHF
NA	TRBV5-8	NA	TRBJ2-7	TGTGCCAGCAGCTTGGGCACCCTGGAGCAGTACTTC	CASSLGTLEQYF
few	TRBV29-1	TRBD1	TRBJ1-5	TGCAGCGTTAAGACAGGGCGCAATCAGCCCCAGCATTTT	CSVKTGRNQPQHF
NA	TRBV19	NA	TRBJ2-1	TGTGCCAGTAGTGGAGGGCTAGCCGGGCGCAATGAGCAGTTCTTC	CASSGGLAGRNEQFF
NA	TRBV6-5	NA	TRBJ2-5	TGTGCCAGCAGTCCGGGACACCGAGAGACCCAGTACTTC	CASSPGHRETQYF
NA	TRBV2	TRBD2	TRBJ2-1	TGTGCCAGCAGGAGAGATGGACTAGCGGGGGGCAATGAGCAGTTCTTC	CASRRDGLAGGNEQFF
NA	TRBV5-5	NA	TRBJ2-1	TGTGCCAGCAGACGGAGCGGTTGGGGGCAGAACGAGCAGTTCTTC	CASRRSGWGQNEQFF
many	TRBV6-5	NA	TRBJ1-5	TGTGCCAGCAGTTACAGGGCCAATCAGCCCCAGCATTTT	CASSYRANQPQHF
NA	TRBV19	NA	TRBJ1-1	TGTGCCAGTAGTGATCCCGGGGGGCGCGGAGCTTTCTTT	CASSDPGGRGAFF
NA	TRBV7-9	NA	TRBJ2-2	TGTGCCAGCAGGTCGGGGACCCCCAGATGGAACACCGGGGAGCTGTTTTTT	CASRSGTPRWNTGELFF
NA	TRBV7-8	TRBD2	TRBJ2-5	TGTGCCAGCAGCTTCGGGAGGGTCCGGGAGACCCAGTACTTC	CASSFGRVRETQYF
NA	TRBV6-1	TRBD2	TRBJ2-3	TGTGCCAGCAGTGCCCCGGGACTAGTGGGCGCCACGCAGTATTTT	CASSAPGLVGATQYF
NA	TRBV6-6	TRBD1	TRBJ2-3	TGTGCCAGCAGTTATCGGACAGGGGCCCTCACAGATACGCAGTATTTT	CASSYRTGALTDTQYF
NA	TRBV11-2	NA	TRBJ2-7	TGTGCCAGCAGCCCACTCCCGAGGTCGGGCGCCTACGAGCAGTACTTC	CASSPLPRSGAYEQYF
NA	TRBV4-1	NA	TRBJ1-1	TGCGCCAGCAGCCAAGGGGCGGGCCGGAACACTGAAGCTTTCTTT	CASSQGAGRNTEAFF
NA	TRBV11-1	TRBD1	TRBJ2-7	TGTGCCAGCAGCCCGCCGACAGGGAGCTACGAGCAGTACTTC	CASSPPTGSYEQYF
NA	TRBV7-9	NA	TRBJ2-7	TGTGCCAGCAGCTTGATCGGCAGGGTCAAGCAGTACTTC	CASSLIGRVKQYF
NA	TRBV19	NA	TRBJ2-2	TGTGCCAGTAGTCCCATAGGTACCGGGGAGCTGTTTTTT	CASSPIGTGELFF
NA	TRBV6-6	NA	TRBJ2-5	TGTGCCAGCAGCTCATGGGAGACCCAGTACTTC	CASSSWETQYF
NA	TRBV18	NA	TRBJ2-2	TGTGCCAGCTCACCACCGAGCGGAGGAGAAACCGGGGAGCTGTTTTTT	CASSPPSGGETGELFF